Following are 10 T cell receptor beta chains from one sample sequenced in a study of cytomegalovirus exposure and HLA in healthy donors. Primers included in the PCR were 60 Vbeta and 13 Jbeta primers. The protocol was immunoSEQ multiplex PCR, while the TCRdb copy is restricted to in-frame clones and leaves out a portion. The profile shows roughly 120,000 clones, roughly two thirds of them singletons. Material for sequencing was PBMCs. The receptors shown here come from a man between 25 and 39 years old in good health and CMV-seropositive.

This clone was counted a few times. V and J are TRBV28 and TRBJ1-2; D is possibly TRBD1 (5 bases). CDR1 is MDHEN and CDR2 is SYDVKM in the germline V gene. Trimming removed 3 bases from V and 5 bases from J, with 13 bases in between. The CDR3 covers 14 residues. The CDR3 loop reads CASSFPGPRYGYTF. CDR3 in DNA: TGTGCCAGCAGTTTCCCAGGGCCCAGGTATGGCTACACCTTC.

The table lists this clone with a count of one. The chain recombines TRBV7-9 with TRBJ1-3; D perhaps matches TRBD1 (6 bases). The germline gives CDR1 SEHNR, CDR2 FQNEAQ (reference sequence). V gave up 3 bases and J gave up 2 bases, with 11 bases separating them. There are 15 residues in the CDR3. The CDR3 spells CASSFGQSTGNTIYF. CDR3 bases: TGTGCCAGCAGCTTCGGACAGTCCACTGGAAACACCATATATTTT.

This clone was picked up one time. This sequence joins TRBV11-2 and TRBJ1-3; D unresolved. CDR3 length: 14 residues. V gave up 2 bases and J gave up 0 bases, with 5 bases separating them. CDR1 SGHAT and CDR2 FQNNGV come from the germline V gene. The CDR3 spells CASSLFFSGNTIYF. The CDR3 coding sequence is TGTGCCAGCAGCTTATTCTTCTCTGGAAACACCATATATTTT.

The rearrangement joins TRBV6-5 to TRBJ1-1; D unresolved. CDR1 and CDR2 from the germline V gene are MNHEY and SVGAGI. This CDR3 contains 13 residues. V was clipped by 2 bases and J by 5 bases, with 9 bases between them. The DNA for the CDR3 is TGTGCCAGCAGTTACGGGAGTAGGACTGAAGCTTTCTTT. Translation gives CASSYGSRTEAFF.

The rearrangement links TRBV5-6 to TRBJ2-7; TRBD1 matches at 7 bases. The CDR3 has 13 residues. V trimming: 5 bases; J trimming: 2 bases; junction bases outside the gene matches: 4. Looked up from germline, CDR1 is SGHDT and CDR2 is YYEEEE. The CDR3, as DNA: TGTGCCAGCAGGCCGGGACAGACCTACGAGCAGTACTTC. Protein sequence: CASRPGQTYEQYF.

The chain couples TRBV9 to TRBJ2-7; D call uncertain. CDR1 is SGDLS, CDR2 YYNGEE, per germline. Deletions cut 0 bases from V and 5 bases from J, with 12 bases between. The CDR3 has 14 residues. CDR3 coding DNA: TGTGCCAGCAGCGTAGGTGGTAGCACCCACGAGCAGTACTTC. Translating it yields CASSVGGSTHEQYF. Full variable domain (rest looked up from reference TRBV9 and TRBJ2-7): DSGVTQTPKHLITATGQRVTLRCSPRSGDLSVYWYQQSLDQGLQFLIQYYNGEERAKGNILERFSAQQFPDLHSELNLSSLELGDSALYFCASSVGGSTHEQYFGPGTRLTVT.

The CDR3 loop is CASSLEGGSTEAFF. In DNA form, the CDR3 reads TGTGCCAGCAGCTTAGAAGGAGGTTCCACTGAAGCTTTCTTT. This rearrangement joins TRBV7-9 to TRBJ1-1; D call uncertain. The CDR3 totals 14 residues. V lost 1 base to trimming and J lost 4 bases, with 10 bases between them. CDR1 SEHNR and CDR2 FQNEAQ come from the germline V gene (reference sequence).

DNA of the CDR3: TGCGCCAGCAGTTTCACCGGGACTAGCGACCCGGAGACCCAGTACTTC. Protein sequence: CASSFTGTSDPETQYF. The chain has TRBV5-1 and TRBJ2-5; TRBD2 agrees at 10 bases. J lost 5 bases, V lost 5 bases, and 12 bases had no gene match. The CDR3 sequence is 16 residues long. Germline V gene data show CDR1 as SGHRS and CDR2 as YFSETQ.

Only a few counts were recorded for this clone. The gene calls are TRBV27 and TRBJ1-2; D is uncertain. Germline lookup yields CDR1 MNHEY and CDR2 SMNVEV (reference sequence). V shed 6 bases and J shed 3 bases, with 14 bases lying between them. The CDR3 length is 14 residues. Written as DNA, the CDR3 is TGTGCCAGCAGGGGGAGTAGTGGCCACTATGGCTACACCTTC. Protein: CASRGSSGHYGYTF.

The V and J genes are TRBV27 and TRBJ2-7, with 7 bases that match TRBD1. CDR3 length: 14 amino acids. Trimming removed 4 bases from V and 2 bases from J; junction bases left unmatched: 5. The germline gives CDR1 MNHEY, CDR2 SMNVEV (reference sequence). Here the CDR3 DNA reads TGTGCCAGCAGTTCAATTGACAGGGCCTACGAGCAGTACTTC. As protein: CASSSIDRAYEQYF.